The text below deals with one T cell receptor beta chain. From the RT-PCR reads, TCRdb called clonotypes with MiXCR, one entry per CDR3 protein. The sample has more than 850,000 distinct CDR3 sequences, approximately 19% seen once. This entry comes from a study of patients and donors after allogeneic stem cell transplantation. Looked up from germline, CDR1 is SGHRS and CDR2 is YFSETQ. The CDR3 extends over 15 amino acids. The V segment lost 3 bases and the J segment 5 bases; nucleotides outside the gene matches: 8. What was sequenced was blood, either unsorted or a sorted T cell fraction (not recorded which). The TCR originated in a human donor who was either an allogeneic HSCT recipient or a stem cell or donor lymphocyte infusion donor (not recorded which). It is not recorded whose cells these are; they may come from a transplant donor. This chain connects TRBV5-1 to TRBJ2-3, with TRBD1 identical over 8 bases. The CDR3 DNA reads TGCGCCAGCAGCTCCACTGGACAGGGCGGAGATACGCAGTATTTT. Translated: CASSSTGQGGDTQYF.